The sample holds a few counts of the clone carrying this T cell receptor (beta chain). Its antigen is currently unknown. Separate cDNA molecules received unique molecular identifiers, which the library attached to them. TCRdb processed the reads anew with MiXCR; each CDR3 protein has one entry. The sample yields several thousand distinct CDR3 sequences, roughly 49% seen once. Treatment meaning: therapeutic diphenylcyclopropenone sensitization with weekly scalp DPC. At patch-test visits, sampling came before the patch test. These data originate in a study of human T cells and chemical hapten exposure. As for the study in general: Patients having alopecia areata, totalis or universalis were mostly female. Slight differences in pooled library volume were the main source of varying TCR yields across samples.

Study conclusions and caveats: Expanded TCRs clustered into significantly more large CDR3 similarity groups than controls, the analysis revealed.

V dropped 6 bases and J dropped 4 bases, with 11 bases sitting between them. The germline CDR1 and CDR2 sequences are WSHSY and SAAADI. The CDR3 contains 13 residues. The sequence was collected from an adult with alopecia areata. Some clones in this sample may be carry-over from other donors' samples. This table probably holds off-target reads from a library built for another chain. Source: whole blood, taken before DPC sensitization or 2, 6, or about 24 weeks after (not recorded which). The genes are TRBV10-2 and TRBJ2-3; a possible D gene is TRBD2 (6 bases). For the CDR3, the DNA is TGCGCCAGCAGGCCAGCGGGCGCAGATACGCAGTATTTT. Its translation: CASRPAGADTQYF.